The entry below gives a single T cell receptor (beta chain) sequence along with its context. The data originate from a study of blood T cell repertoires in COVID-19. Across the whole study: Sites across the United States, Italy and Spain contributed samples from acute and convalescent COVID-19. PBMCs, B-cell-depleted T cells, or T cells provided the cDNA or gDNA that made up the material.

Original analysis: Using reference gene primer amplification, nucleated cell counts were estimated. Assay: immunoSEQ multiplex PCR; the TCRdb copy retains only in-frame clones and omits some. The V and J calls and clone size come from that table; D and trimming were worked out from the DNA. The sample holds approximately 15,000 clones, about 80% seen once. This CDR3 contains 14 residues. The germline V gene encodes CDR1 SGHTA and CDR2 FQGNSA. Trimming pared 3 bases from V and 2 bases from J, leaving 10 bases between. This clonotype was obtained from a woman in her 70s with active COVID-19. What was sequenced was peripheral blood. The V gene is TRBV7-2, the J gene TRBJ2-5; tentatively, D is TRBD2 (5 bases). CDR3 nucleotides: TGTGCCAGCAGCTTCAAACTAGGTCAAGAGACCCAGTACTTC. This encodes CASSFKLGQETQYF.